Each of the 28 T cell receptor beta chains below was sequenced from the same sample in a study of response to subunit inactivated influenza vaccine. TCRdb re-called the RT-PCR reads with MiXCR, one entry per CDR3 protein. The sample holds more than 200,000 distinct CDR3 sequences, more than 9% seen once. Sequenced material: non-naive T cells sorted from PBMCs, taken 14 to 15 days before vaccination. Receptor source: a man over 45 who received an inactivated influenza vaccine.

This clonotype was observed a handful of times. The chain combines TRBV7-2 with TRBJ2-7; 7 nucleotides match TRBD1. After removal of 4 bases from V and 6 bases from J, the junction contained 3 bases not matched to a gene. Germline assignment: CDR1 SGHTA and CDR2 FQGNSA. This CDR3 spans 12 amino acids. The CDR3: CASSSQGFEQYF. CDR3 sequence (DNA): TGTGCCAGCAGCTCACAGGGGTTCGAGCAGTACTTC.

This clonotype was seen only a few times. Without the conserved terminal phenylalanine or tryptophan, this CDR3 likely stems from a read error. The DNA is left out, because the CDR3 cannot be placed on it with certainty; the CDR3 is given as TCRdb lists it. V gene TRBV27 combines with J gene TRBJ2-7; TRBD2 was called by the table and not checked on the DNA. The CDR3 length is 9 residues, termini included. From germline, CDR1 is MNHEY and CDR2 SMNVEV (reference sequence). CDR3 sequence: CASSPTLKG.

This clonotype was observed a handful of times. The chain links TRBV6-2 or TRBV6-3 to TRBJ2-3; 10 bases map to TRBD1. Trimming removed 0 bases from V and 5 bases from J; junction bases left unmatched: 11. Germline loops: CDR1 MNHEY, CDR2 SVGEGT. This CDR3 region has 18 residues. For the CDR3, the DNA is TGTGCCAGCAGTTACTCGATCGGGACAGGGGCCCTTGGAGATACGCAGTATTTT. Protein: CASSYSIGTGALGDTQYF.

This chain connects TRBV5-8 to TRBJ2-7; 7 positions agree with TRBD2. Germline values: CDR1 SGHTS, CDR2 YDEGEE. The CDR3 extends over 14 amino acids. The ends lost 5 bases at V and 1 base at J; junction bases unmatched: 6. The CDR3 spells CASSRGDFSYEQYF. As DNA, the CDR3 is TGTGCCAGCAGTCGGGGGGATTTTTCCTACGAGCAGTACTTC.

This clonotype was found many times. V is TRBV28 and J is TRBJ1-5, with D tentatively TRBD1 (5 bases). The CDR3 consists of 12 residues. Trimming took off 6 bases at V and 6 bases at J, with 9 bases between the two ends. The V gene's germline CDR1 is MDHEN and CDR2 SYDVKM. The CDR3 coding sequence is TGTGCCAGCAGACGGGGGATTCAGCCCCAGCATTTT. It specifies CASRRGIQPQHF.

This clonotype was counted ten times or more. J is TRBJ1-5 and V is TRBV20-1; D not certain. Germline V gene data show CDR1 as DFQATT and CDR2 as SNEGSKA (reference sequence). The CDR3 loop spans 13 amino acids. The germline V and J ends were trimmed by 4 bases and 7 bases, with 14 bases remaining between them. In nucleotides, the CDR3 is TGCAGTGCTAAAGCCGTGGCGGGACAGCCCCAGCATTTT. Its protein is CSAKAVAGQPQHF.

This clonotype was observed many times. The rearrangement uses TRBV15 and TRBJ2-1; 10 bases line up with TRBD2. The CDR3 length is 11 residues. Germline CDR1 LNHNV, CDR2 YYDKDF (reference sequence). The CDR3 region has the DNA TGTGGCACTAGCGGGATTAATGAGCAGTTCTTC. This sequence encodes CGTSGINEQFF.

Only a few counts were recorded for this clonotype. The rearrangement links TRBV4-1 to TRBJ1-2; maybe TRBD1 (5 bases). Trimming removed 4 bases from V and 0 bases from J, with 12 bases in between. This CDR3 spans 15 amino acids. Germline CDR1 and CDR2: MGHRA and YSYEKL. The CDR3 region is CASSPQRQTNYGYTF. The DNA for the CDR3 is TGCGCCAGCAGCCCTCAACGACAGACTAACTATGGCTACACCTTC.

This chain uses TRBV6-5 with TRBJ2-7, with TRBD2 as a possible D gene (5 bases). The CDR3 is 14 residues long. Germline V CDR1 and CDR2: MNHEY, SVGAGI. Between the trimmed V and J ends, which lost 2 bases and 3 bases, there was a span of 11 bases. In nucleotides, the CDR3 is TGTGCCAGCAGTTACGGAGGTTTCAGCTACGAGCAGTACTTC. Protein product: CASSYGGFSYEQYF.

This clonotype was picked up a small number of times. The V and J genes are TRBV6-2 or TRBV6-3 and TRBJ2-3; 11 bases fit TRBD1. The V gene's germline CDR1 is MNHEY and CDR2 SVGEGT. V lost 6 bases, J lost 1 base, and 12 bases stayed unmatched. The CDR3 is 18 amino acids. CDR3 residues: CASRTTGTGGYGTDTQYF. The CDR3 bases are TGTGCCAGCAGAACCACCGGGACAGGGGGGTATGGCACAGATACGCAGTATTTT.

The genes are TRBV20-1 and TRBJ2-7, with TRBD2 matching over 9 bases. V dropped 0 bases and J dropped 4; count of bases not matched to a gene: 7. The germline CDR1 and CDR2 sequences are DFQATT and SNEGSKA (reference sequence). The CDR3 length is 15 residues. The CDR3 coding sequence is TGCAGTGCTAGAGATGGGGCTAGCGGGGCGTACGAGCAGTACTTC. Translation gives CSARDGASGAYEQYF.

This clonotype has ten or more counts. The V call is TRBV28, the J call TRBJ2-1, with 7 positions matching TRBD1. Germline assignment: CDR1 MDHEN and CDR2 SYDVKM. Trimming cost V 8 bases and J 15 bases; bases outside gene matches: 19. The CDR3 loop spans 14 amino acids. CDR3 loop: CASAIPGQSNSRFF. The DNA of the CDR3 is TGTGCCAGCGCGATTCCGGGACAGTCAAACTCGAGGTTCTTC. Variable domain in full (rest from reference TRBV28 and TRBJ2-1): DVKVTQSSRYLVKRTGEKVFLECVQDMDHENMFWYRQDPGLGLRLIYFSYDVKMKEKGDIPEGYSVSREKKERFSLILESASTNQTSMYLCASAIPGQSNSRFFGPGTRLTVL.

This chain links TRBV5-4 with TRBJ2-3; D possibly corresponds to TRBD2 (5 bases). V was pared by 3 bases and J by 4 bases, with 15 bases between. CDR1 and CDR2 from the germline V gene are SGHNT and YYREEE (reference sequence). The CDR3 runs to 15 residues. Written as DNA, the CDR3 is TGTGCCAGCAGCTCCGCTTCGGGGAAAGCAGATACGCAGTATTTT. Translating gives CASSSASGKADTQYF.

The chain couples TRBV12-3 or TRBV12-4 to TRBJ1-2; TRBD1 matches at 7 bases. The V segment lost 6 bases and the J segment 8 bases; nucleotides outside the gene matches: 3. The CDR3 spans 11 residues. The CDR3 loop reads CASSQGGGYTF. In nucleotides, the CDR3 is TGTGCCAGCAGCCAGGGGGGGGGCTACACCTTC.

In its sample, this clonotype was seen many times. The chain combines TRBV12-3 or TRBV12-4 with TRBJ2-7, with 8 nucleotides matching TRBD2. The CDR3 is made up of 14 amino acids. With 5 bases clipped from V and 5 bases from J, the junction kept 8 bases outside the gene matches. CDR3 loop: CASSRSPGGHEQYF. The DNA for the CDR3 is TGTGCCAGCAGTCGAAGTCCGGGGGGGCACGAGCAGTACTTC.

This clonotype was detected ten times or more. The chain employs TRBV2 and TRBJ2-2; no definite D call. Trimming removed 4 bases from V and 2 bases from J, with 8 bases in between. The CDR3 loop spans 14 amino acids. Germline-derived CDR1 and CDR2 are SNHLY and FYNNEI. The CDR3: CASSGEENTGELFF. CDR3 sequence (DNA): TGTGCCAGCAGTGGGGAAGAAAACACCGGGGAGCTGTTTTTT.

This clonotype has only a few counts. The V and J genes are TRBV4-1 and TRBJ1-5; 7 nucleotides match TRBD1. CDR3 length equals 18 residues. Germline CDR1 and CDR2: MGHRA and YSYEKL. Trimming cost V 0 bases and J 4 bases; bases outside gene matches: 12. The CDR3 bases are TGCGCCAGCAGCCAAGATCCTCTGACAGGGTTGGCGAATCAGCCCCAGCATTTT. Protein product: CASSQDPLTGLANQPQHF.

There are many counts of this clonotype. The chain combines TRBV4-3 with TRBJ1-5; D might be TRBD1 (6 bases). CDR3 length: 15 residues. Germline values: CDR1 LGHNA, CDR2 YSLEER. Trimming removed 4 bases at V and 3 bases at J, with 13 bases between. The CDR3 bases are TGCGCCAGCAGCCCCGAGCCAGGGGTCAATCAGCCCCAGCATTTT. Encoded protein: CASSPEPGVNQPQHF.

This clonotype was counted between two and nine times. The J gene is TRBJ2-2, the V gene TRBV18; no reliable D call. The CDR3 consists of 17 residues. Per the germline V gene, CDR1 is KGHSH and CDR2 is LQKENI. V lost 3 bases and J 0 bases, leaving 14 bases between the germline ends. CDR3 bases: TGTGCCAGCTCACCGCCGACGGGTCCGTCGAACACCGGGGAGCTGTTTTTT. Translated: CASSPPTGPSNTGELFF.

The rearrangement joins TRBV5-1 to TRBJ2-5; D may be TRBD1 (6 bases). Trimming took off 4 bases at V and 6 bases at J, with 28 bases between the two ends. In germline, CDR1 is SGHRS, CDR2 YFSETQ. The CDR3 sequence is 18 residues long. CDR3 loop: CASSQTIYRDLAAKTQYF. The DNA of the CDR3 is TGCGCCAGCAGCCAAACCATCTACAGGGACCTTGCGGCAAAGACCCAGTACTTC.

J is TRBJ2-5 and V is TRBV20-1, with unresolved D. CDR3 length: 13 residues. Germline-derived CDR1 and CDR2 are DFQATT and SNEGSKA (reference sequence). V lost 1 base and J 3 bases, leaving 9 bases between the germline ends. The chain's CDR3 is CSARGVWEETQYF. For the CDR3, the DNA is TGCAGTGCTAGAGGGGTGTGGGAAGAGACCCAGTACTTC.

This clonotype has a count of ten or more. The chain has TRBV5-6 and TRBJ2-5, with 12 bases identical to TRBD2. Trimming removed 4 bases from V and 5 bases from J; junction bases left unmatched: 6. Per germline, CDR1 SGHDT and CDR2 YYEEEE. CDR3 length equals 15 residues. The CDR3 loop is CASSGTGTSGETQYF. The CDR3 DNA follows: TGTGCCAGCAGCGGAACCGGGACTAGCGGGGAGACCCAGTACTTC.

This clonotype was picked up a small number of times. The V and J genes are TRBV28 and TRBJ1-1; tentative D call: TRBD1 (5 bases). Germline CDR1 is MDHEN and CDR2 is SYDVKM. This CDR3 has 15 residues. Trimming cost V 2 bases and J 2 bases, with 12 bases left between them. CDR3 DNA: TGTGCCAGCAGTTTAGTCCTCGGGGGTAACACTGAAGCTTTCTTT. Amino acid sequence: CASSLVLGGNTEAFF.

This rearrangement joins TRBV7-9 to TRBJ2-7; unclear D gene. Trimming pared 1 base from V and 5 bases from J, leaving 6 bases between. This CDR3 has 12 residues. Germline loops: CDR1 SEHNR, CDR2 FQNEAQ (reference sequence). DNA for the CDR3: TGTGCCAGCAGCTTAGGTTATAACGAGCAGTACTTC. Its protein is CASSLGYNEQYF.

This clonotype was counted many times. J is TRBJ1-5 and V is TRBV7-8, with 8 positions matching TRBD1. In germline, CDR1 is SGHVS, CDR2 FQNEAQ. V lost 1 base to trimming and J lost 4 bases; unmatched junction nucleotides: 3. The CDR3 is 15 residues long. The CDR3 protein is CASSLGTGSNQPQHF. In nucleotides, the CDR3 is TGTGCCAGCAGCTTAGGGACAGGGTCGAATCAGCCCCAGCATTTT.

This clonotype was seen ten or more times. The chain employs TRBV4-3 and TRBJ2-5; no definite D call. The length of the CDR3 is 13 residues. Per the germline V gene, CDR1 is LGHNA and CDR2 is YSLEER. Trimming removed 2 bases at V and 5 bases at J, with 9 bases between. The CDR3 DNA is TGCGCCAGCAGCCAAAACAGTGGGGAGACCCAGTACTTC. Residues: CASSQNSGETQYF.

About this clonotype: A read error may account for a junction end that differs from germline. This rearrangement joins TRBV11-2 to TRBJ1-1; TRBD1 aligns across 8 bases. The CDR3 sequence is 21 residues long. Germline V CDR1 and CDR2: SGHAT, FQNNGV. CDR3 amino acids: CASSLDRGQGIKPKMNTEALF. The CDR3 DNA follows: TGTGCCAGCAGCTTAGACCGAGGACAGGGTATAAAGCCGAAAATGAACACTGAAGCTTTATTT.

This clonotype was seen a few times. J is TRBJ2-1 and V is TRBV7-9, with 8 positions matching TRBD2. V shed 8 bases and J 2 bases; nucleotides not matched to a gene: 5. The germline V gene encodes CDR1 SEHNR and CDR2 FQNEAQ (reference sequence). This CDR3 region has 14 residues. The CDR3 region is CASGRGDAYNEQFF. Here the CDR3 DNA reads TGTGCCAGCGGGCGGGGGGACGCCTACAATGAGCAGTTCTTC.